One and the same sample provided the 26 T cell receptor beta chains below, sequenced in a study of blood T cell repertoires in COVID-19. TCRdb's copy holds only in-frame clones and misses some; the assay was immunoSEQ multiplex PCR. The sample has about 310,000 clones, approximately 88% seen once; the top ten hold roughly 5.3%. The specimen sequenced was PBMCs or T cells enriched from blood (not recorded which). These receptors all come from a man between 60 and 70 years old who had recovered from COVID-19.

This chain joins TRBV28 and TRBJ1-5; D gene unclear. Germline CDR1 reads MDHEN; CDR2 reads SYDVKM. V lost 3 bases and J lost 7, with 13 bases in between. The CDR3 totals 14 residues. The CDR3 is CASSFYLGGQPQHF. CDR3 DNA: TGTGCCAGCAGTTTTTACCTGGGAGGACAGCCCCAGCATTTT.

About this clone itself: The sample contains more than one DNA sequence encoding this CDR3. This sequence joins TRBV7-9 and TRBJ2-7, with D possibly being TRBD2 (5 bases). CDR1 SEHNR and CDR2 FQNEAQ come from the germline V gene (reference sequence). The CDR3 contains 14 residues. V shed 0 bases and J shed 0 bases, with 6 bases lying between them. The CDR3 DNA reads as TGTGCCAGCAGCTTAGCAGGGAGCTCCTACGAGCAGTACTTC. Amino acid sequence: CASSLAGSSYEQYF.

The V and J genes are TRBV5-1 and TRBJ2-5; D is possibly TRBD1 (5 bases). Germline V gene lookup returns CDR1 SGHRS and CDR2 YFSETQ. The V gene lost 1 base and the J gene lost 2 bases, with 9 bases spanning the gap. This CDR3 spans 14 amino acids. CDR3 bases: TGCGCCAGCAGCTTGTACCAGGGTCAAGAGACCCAGTACTTC. As protein: CASSLYQGQETQYF.

The V gene is TRBV20-1, the J gene TRBJ2-1; 10 bases line up with TRBD2. This CDR3 has 14 residues. Germline values: CDR1 DFQATT, CDR2 SNEGSKA (reference sequence). J was trimmed by 4 bases and V by 3 bases; bases with no gene match: 3. This CDR3 is CSASTSGNYNEQFF. The CDR3 coding sequence is TGCAGTGCTAGTACTAGCGGGAATTACAATGAGCAGTTCTTC.

The count of this clone is one. The chain carries TRBV29-1 and TRBJ2-7; 12 positions match TRBD2. The CDR3 sequence is 18 residues long. Germline trimming cut 7 bases from V and 7 bases from J; bases unmatched to any gene: 23. Germline loops: CDR1 SQVTM, CDR2 ANQGSEA. The chain's CDR3 is CSARTSGNPPKVLEEQYF. As DNA, the CDR3 is TGCAGCGCCCGGACTAGCGGGAACCCCCCTAAGGTCTTAGAAGAGCAGTACTTC.

J is TRBJ2-1 and V is TRBV18; TRBD2 aligns across 11 bases. Germline CDR1 and CDR2: KGHSH and LQKENI. The CDR3 spans 17 residues. The ends lost 2 bases at V and 3 bases at J; junction bases unmatched: 6. CDR3 coding DNA: TGTGCCAGCTCACCAAGTACTAGCGGGAGTTTCTACAATGAGCAGTTCTTC. Translated: CASSPSTSGSFYNEQFF.

In nucleotides, the CDR3 is TGTGCCAGCAGTTCGGAGAGCTCCTATAATTCACCCCTCCACTTT. It encodes CASSSESSYNSPLHF. V is TRBV6-5 and J is TRBJ1-6; no clear D. Germline V gene sequence: CDR1 MNHEY, CDR2 SVGAGI. CDR3 size: 15 residues. Trimming removed 4 bases at V and 0 bases at J, with 7 bases between.

V gene TRBV2 combines with J gene TRBJ1-5; TRBD1 matches 7 bases. In germline, CDR1 is SNHLY, CDR2 FYNNEI. With V trimmed by 5 bases and J by 4 bases, 5 bases remained unmatched. The CDR3 covers 14 residues. In DNA form, the CDR3 reads TGTGCCAGCAGTCCACAGGGGACTAATCAGCCCCAGCATTTT. It specifies CASSPQGTNQPQHF.

This chain connects TRBV5-1 to TRBJ1-4; 7 bases align to TRBD1. This CDR3 region has 16 residues. V dropped 3 bases and J dropped 5; count of bases not matched to a gene: 10. From germline, CDR1 is SGHRS and CDR2 YFSETQ. CDR3 region: CASSSGTARLNEKLFF. The CDR3 DNA reads as TGCGCCAGCAGCTCGGGGACAGCGAGACTAAATGAAAAACTGTTTTTT.

J is TRBJ1-6 and V is TRBV7-2, with TRBD1 identical over 11 bases. Germline CDR1 and CDR2: SGHTA and FQGNSA. With V trimmed by 5 bases and J by 11 bases, 2 bases remained unmatched. There are 13 residues in the CDR3. The CDR3 region is CASSEDRGPPLHF. The CDR3 DNA is TGTGCCAGCAGCGAGGACAGGGGGCCACCCCTCCACTTT.

The chain joins TRBV5-6 to TRBJ2-7; D is possibly TRBD1 (6 bases). The germline V and J ends were trimmed by 4 bases and 3 bases, with 14 bases remaining between them. Germline CDR1 is SGHDT and CDR2 is YYEEEE. The CDR3 covers 14 residues. CDR3 nucleotide sequence: TGTGCCAGCAGCCTTGGGGGACAAGACTACGAGCAGTACTTC. Its translation is CASSLGGQDYEQYF.

The J gene is TRBJ2-3, the V gene TRBV7-2; no clear D gene. The CDR3 contains 13 residues. Germline loops: CDR1 SGHTA, CDR2 FQGNSA. V dropped 5 bases and J dropped 2 bases, with 8 bases sitting between them. In DNA form, the CDR3 reads TGTGCCAGCAGCACGGTAGACACAGATACGCAGTATTTT. This sequence encodes CASSTVDTDTQYF. Drawing the rest from reference TRBV7-2 and TRBJ2-3, the complete variable domain is GAGVSQSPSNKVTEKGKDVELRCDPISGHTALYWYRQSLGQGLEFLIYFQGNSAPDKSGLPSDRFSAERTGGSVSTLTIQRTQQEDSAVYLCASSTVDTDTQYFGPGTRLTVL.

CDR3 region: CATRTSGSNEQFF. CDR3 DNA: TGCGCCACCCGGACTAGCGGGAGCAATGAGCAGTTCTTC. The genes are TRBV5-1 and TRBJ2-1, with 13 bases fitting TRBD2. The germline gives CDR1 SGHRS, CDR2 YFSETQ. The J segment lost 6 bases and the V segment lost 9 bases, leaving 3 bases of the junction unmatched. This CDR3 has 13 amino acids.

The rearrangement links TRBV6-2 or TRBV6-3 to TRBJ2-5, with TRBD2 identical over 14 bases. Trimming at V came to 5 bases and at J to 5 bases, leaving 13 bases not matched to a gene. The CDR3 is 18 residues long. Germline CDR1 and CDR2: MNHEY and SVGEGT. CDR3 bases: TGTGCCAGCAGTCCGCCGGGACTAGCGGGAGTTCCCCGGGAGACCCAGTACTTC. This gives the protein CASSPPGLAGVPRETQYF.

The chain uses TRBV23-1 and TRBJ2-7; TRBD2 matches 13 bases. TRBV23-1 qualifies as an ORF whose function is uncertain. This CDR3 spans 18 amino acids. Unmatched junction bases numbered 12, after V lost 6 bases and J lost 1 base. CDR3 protein: CASRDPGLAGASSYEQYF. In nucleotides, the CDR3 is TGCGCCAGCAGGGACCCCGGACTAGCGGGAGCCAGTTCCTACGAGCAGTACTTC.

The CDR3 region is CASSPGIEVQYF. The CDR3 DNA follows: TGTGCCAGCAGCCCGGGGATAGAAGTGCAGTACTTC. The chain has TRBV7-2 and TRBJ2-7, with a tentative D call TRBD2 (5 bases). Germline values: CDR1 SGHTA, CDR2 FQGNSA. The CDR3 has 12 residues. V lost 5 bases and J lost 9, with 14 bases in between.

The chain couples TRBV7-8 to TRBJ2-5; a weak D match, TRBD2 (5 bases). The CDR3 loop spans 13 amino acids. The V gene lost 4 bases and the J gene lost 5 bases, with 11 bases spanning the gap. Germline V gives CDR1 SGHVS, CDR2 FQNEAQ. The CDR3 spells CASSSPGKETQYF. In DNA, the CDR3 is TGTGCCAGCAGCTCCCCCGGGAAGGAGACCCAGTACTTC.

The rearrangement uses TRBV6-5 and TRBJ2-5; D not resolved. V lost 6 bases and J 5 bases, leaving 13 bases between the germline ends. This CDR3 comprises 13 residues. The germline gives CDR1 MNHEY, CDR2 SVGAGI. DNA for the CDR3: TGTGCCAGCAGCCTACCGGTCCGGGAGACCCAGTACTTC. Its translation: CASSLPVRETQYF.

The chain employs TRBV7-3 and TRBJ2-6; 11 nucleotides align to TRBD1. CDR1 is SGHTA, CDR2 FQGTGA, per germline. The V segment lost 4 bases and the J segment 2 bases; nucleotides outside the gene matches: 4. This CDR3 comprises 17 residues. The CDR3 protein is CASSSSDRGPGANVLTF. CDR3 sequence (DNA): TGTGCCAGCAGCTCGTCGGACAGGGGGCCTGGGGCCAACGTCCTGACTTTC.

V usage is TRBV13 and J usage is TRBJ2-1, with D maybe TRBD2 (6 bases). The germline V gene encodes CDR1 PRHDT and CDR2 FYEKMQ (reference sequence). The ends were cut back, 1 base at V and 2 bases at J, with 12 bases in the middle. The CDR3 extends over 16 amino acids. The CDR3 here is CASSLVSGTPYNEQFF. The CDR3 DNA follows: TGTGCCAGCAGCTTAGTTAGCGGAACCCCCTACAATGAGCAGTTCTTC.

The genes are TRBV6-5 and TRBJ1-3, with a tentative D call TRBD1 (6 bases). Germline loops: CDR1 MNHEY, CDR2 SVGAGI. The CDR3 is 14 amino acids. V was trimmed by 6 bases and J by 6 bases, leaving 15 bases between them. As DNA, the CDR3 is TGTGCCAGCAGCTCGAGACAGGTTCAAAACACCATATATTTT. It specifies CASSSRQVQNTIYF.

The chain is built from TRBV19 and TRBJ2-1, with 9 bases lining up with TRBD1. V dropped 9 bases and J dropped 7; count of bases not matched to a gene: 7. Germline V lookup: CDR1 LNHDA, CDR2 SQIVND (reference sequence). The CDR3 totals 13 residues. CDR3 nucleotides: TGTGCCAGCCGGGACAGGGCTACAAATGAGCAGTTCTTC. This codes for CASRDRATNEQFF.

This clone was found once. The chain combines TRBV5-4 with TRBJ2-7, with TRBD1 matching 7 bases. CDR1 SGHNT and CDR2 YYREEE come from the germline V gene (reference sequence). The CDR3 is 14 residues long. V lost 5 bases to trimming and J lost 3 bases; unmatched junction nucleotides: 8. The CDR3 loop is CASRSPGTDYEQYF. The CDR3 DNA follows: TGTGCCAGCAGATCGCCCGGGACAGACTACGAGCAGTACTTC.

This clone was found a few times. Other DNA sequences in the same sample also yield this CDR3. The chain carries TRBV24-1 and TRBJ2-1; 9 nucleotides align to TRBD2. V trimming: 4 bases; J trimming: 4 bases; junction bases outside the gene matches: 7. Germline values: CDR1 KGHDR, CDR2 SFDVKD. The CDR3 is 16 amino acids. CDR3 amino acids: CATSDPLAGGYNEQFF. In nucleotides, the CDR3 is TGTGCCACCAGTGACCCGTTGGCGGGAGGGTACAATGAGCAGTTCTTC.

This clone was seen only a few times. The chain has TRBV5-4 and TRBJ2-2; 8 nucleotides line up with TRBD2. Per germline, CDR1 SGHNT and CDR2 YYREEE (reference sequence). The CDR3 is 14 residues long. The J segment lost 5 bases and the V segment lost 6 bases, leaving 6 bases of the junction unmatched. CDR3 bases: TGTGCCAGCAACTCCGGGGGGGGTACCGGGGAGCTGTTTTTT. This gives the protein CASNSGGGTGELFF.

The chain combines TRBV4-2 with TRBJ2-3; TRBD2 matches at 13 bases. Germline lookup yields CDR1 LGHNA and CDR2 YNFKEQ. The V and J ends lost 4 bases and 6 bases, in that order; junction bases with no gene match: 10. The CDR3 extends over 17 amino acids. CDR3 residues: CASSPRTLAGGTDTQYF. The CDR3 coding sequence is TGTGCCAGCAGCCCAAGAACACTAGCGGGAGGGACGGATACGCAGTATTTT.